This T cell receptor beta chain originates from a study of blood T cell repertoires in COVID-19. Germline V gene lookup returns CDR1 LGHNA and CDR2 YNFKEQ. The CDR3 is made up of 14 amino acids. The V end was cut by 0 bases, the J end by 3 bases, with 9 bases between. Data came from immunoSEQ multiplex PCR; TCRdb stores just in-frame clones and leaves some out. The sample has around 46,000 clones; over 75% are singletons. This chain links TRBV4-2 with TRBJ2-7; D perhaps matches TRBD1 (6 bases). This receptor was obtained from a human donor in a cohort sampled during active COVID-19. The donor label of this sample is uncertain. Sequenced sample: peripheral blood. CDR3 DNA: TGTGCCAGCAGCCAAGACGCAGGGGACTACGAGCAGTACTTC. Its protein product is CASSQDAGDYEQYF.